The 32 T cell receptor beta chains below all came from one sample that was sequenced in a study of blood T cell repertoires in COVID-19. Assay: immunoSEQ multiplex PCR; the TCRdb copy retains only in-frame clones and omits some. Of fewer than 350,000 clones in the sample, 89% were seen once. The specimen sequenced was PBMCs or T cells enriched from blood (not recorded which). The source of these receptors is a middle-aged woman who had recovered from COVID-19.

CDR3 amino acids: CASSVAGTGWSDTQYF. CDR3 sequence (DNA): TGTGCCAGCAGTGTGGCAGGGACAGGGTGGTCAGATACGCAGTATTTT. J is TRBJ2-3 and V is TRBV2, with TRBD1 identical over 9 bases. J was trimmed by 4 bases and V by 4 bases; bases with no gene match: 9. CDR3 size: 16 residues. Germline CDR1 reads SNHLY; CDR2 reads FYNNEI.

About this clone: Different DNA sequences within this sample yield the same CDR3. V gene TRBV3-1 (or the pseudogene TRBV3-2) combines with J gene TRBJ2-1; no firm D call. Germline V gene lookup returns CDR1 LGHDT and CDR2 YNNKEL (reference sequence). Trimming removed 5 bases at V and 6 bases at J, with 5 bases between. The CDR3 is 11 amino acids. The CDR3 coding sequence is TGTGCCAGCAGCTTAGCCAATGAGCAGTTCTTC. Its protein is CASSLANEQFF.

The chain joins TRBV9 to TRBJ1-1; D is undetermined. V was cut by 0 bases and J by 1 base, with 7 bases left in between. Germline CDR1 and CDR2: SGDLS and YYNGEE. The CDR3 extends over 14 amino acids. For the CDR3, the DNA is TGTGCCAGCAGCGTAGCGGTCTCGAACACTGAAGCTTTCTTT. Translating it yields CASSVAVSNTEAFF. The variable domain in full, with the rest retrieved from reference TRBV9 and TRBJ1-1, is DSGVTQTPKHLITATGQRVTLRCSPRSGDLSVYWYQQSLDQGLQFLIQYYNGEERAKGNILERFSAQQFPDLHSELNLSSLELGDSALYFCASSVAVSNTEAFFGQGTRLTVV.

This clone appeared many times. The chain joins TRBV7-3 to TRBJ2-7; TRBD2 matches at 7 bases. Germline CDR1 reads SGHTA; CDR2 reads FQGTGA. This CDR3 is 16 amino acids long. V was pared by 5 bases and J by 1 base, with 11 bases of the junction left unmatched. The CDR3 DNA sequence: TGTGCCAGCAGCCCCCCGGCTAGCGGCCTTTCCTACGAGCAGTACTTC. It translates to CASSPPASGLSYEQYF.

The chain is built from TRBV4-3 and TRBJ1-3; D is unresolved. Trimming removed 0 bases from V and 0 bases from J, with 9 bases in between. The CDR3 is 16 amino acids. CDR1 LGHNA and CDR2 YSLEER come from the germline V gene. CDR3: CASSQDVASSGNTIYF. In DNA form, the CDR3 reads TGCGCCAGCAGCCAAGATGTAGCCAGCTCTGGAAACACCATATATTTT.

This sequence joins TRBV5-1 and TRBJ1-1; maybe TRBD1 (6 bases). The CDR3 totals 16 residues. V was trimmed by 2 bases and J by 3 bases, leaving 17 bases between them. Per the germline V gene, CDR1 is SGHRS and CDR2 is YFSETQ. CDR3 DNA sequence: TGCGCCAGCAGCTTTGGCCGAATTCCAGGGGACACTGAAGCTTTCTTT. This translates into CASSFGRIPGDTEAFF. Supplemented by reference TRBV5-1 and TRBJ1-1, the full variable domain reads KAGVTQTPRYLIKTRGQQVTLSCSPISGHRSVSWYQQTPGQGLQFLFEYFSETQRNKGNFPGRFSGRQFSNSRSEMNVSTLELGDSALYLCASSFGRIPGDTEAFFGQGTRLTVV.

The V gene is TRBV2, the J gene TRBJ1-5, with 9 positions matching TRBD1. Germline V lookup: CDR1 SNHLY, CDR2 FYNNEI. The junction had 6 bases not matched to a gene; V was cut back by 3 bases and J by 6 bases. CDR3 length: 15 residues. This CDR3 is CASSDVQGAGQPQHF. CDR3 bases: TGTGCCAGCAGTGACGTACAGGGGGCCGGTCAGCCCCAGCATTTT.

This clone appeared once. DNA for the CDR3: TGTGCCAGCAGTTTGACAGGGGCGAACACCGGGGAGCTGTTTTTT. Its translation: CASSLTGANTGELFF. The J gene is TRBJ2-2, the V gene TRBV28; 8 bases agree with TRBD1. J lost 0 bases, V lost 3 bases, and 0 bases had no gene match. Germline V CDR1 and CDR2: MDHEN, SYDVKM. This CDR3 contains 15 residues.

The gene calls are TRBV4-3 and TRBJ1-5; D is ambiguous. The CDR3 has 16 residues. CDR1 and CDR2 (germline): LGHNA, YSLEER. V was shortened by 0 bases and J by 3 bases, with 12 bases between the two germline ends. The DNA of the CDR3 is TGCGCCAGCAGCCAAGATCTCAGGTTTCTCAATCAGCCCCAGCATTTT. Translated: CASSQDLRFLNQPQHF.

V is TRBV5-1 and J is TRBJ2-7, with TRBD2 matching over 10 bases. Trimming cost V 0 bases and J 2 bases; bases outside gene matches: 8. Germline-derived CDR1 and CDR2 are SGHRS and YFSETQ. CDR3 length: 17 residues. CDR3: CASSLGSSGRTAYEQYF. DNA for the CDR3: TGCGCCAGCAGCTTGGGTTCTAGCGGGAGAACGGCCTACGAGCAGTACTTC.

The chain uses TRBV9 and TRBJ2-7, with D possibly matching TRBD1 (6 bases). Germline loops: CDR1 SGDLS, CDR2 YYNGEE. The CDR3 spans 16 residues. V was shortened by 4 bases and J by 0 bases, with 17 bases between the two germline ends. The CDR3 protein is CASSPAGTISSYEQYF. For the CDR3, the DNA is TGTGCCAGCAGCCCAGCCGGGACAATCAGCTCCTACGAGCAGTACTTC. The full variable domain, in which reference TRBV9 and TRBJ2-7 provide the parts outside the CDR3, is DSGVTQTPKHLITATGQRVTLRCSPRSGDLSVYWYQQSLDQGLQFLIQYYNGEERAKGNILERFSAQQFPDLHSELNLSSLELGDSALYFCASSPAGTISSYEQYFGPGTRLTVT.

In this sample, this clone turned up a few times. V is TRBV20-1 and J is TRBJ1-2; D uncertain. The CDR3 has 11 amino acids. The V end lost 3 bases, the J end lost 7 bases, and 9 bases lay between the germline ends. CDR1 and CDR2 (germline): DFQATT, SNEGSKA (reference sequence). CDR3 in DNA: TGCAGTGCTAGCCGAGGACTTGGCTACACCTTC. This translates into CSASRGLGYTF.

The chain joins TRBV9 to TRBJ1-1; possible D gene TRBD1, 5 bases. CDR1 and CDR2 from the germline V gene are SGDLS and YYNGEE. Trimming removed 4 bases from V and 2 bases from J, with 18 bases in between. This CDR3 region has 16 residues. CDR3 sequence: CASSRLGGSRNTEAFF. CDR3 nucleotide sequence: TGTGCCAGCAGCCGTCTGGGGGGTAGCCGCAACACTGAAGCTTTCTTT.

The chain uses TRBV10-3 and TRBJ2-7; no definite D call. The V gene lost 2 bases and the J gene lost 0 bases, with 11 bases spanning the gap. This CDR3 spans 15 amino acids. The germline gives CDR1 ENHRY, CDR2 SYGVKD. CDR3 in amino acids: CAISEAAASSYEQYF. CDR3 coding DNA: TGTGCCATCAGTGAGGCCGCCGCGAGCTCCTACGAGCAGTACTTC.

The genes are TRBV19 and TRBJ1-6, with D uncertain. CDR3 length: 14 residues. V was trimmed by 3 bases and J by 8 bases, leaving 11 bases between them. Germline V gene lookup returns CDR1 LNHDA and CDR2 SQIVND (reference sequence). In DNA form, the CDR3 reads TGTGCCAGTAGTATCGAAGGGAGAGATTCACCCCTCCACTTT. Translated: CASSIEGRDSPLHF.

This chain joins TRBV12-3 or TRBV12-4 and TRBJ2-6; D is uncertain. With 7 bases removed from V and 0 bases from J, the gap between germline ends came to 4 bases. The CDR3 length is 13 residues. CDR3 DNA sequence: TGTGCCAGCACCTCCTCTGGGGCCAACGTCCTGACTTTC. Protein sequence: CASTSSGANVLTF.

This sequence joins TRBV27 and TRBJ2-3, with 10 bases lining up with TRBD1. Germline-derived CDR1 and CDR2 are MNHEY and SMNVEV (reference sequence). CDR3 size: 16 residues. The J segment lost 4 bases and the V segment lost 6 bases, leaving 10 bases of the junction unmatched. The CDR3 sequence is CASSPYRDRGADTQYF. The CDR3, as DNA: TGTGCCAGCAGCCCATACCGGGACAGGGGTGCAGATACGCAGTATTTT.

The V and J genes are TRBV4-3 and TRBJ2-2; 9 bases fit TRBD2. The CDR3 runs to 18 residues. Looked up from germline, CDR1 is LGHNA and CDR2 is YSLEER. After removal of 5 bases from V and 3 bases from J, the junction contained 13 bases not matched to a gene. The CDR3 region is CASSEAAGGDVYTGELFF. CDR3 nucleotides: TGCGCCAGCAGCGAAGCAGCGGGGGGAGACGTTTACACCGGGGAGCTGTTTTTT.

The chain couples TRBV4-2 to TRBJ1-4; D ambiguous. The CDR3 is 14 residues long. Germline V gives CDR1 LGHNA, CDR2 YNFKEQ. V shed 1 base and J shed 6 bases, with 9 bases lying between them. CDR3 region: CASSQGARDEKLFF. In DNA form, the CDR3 reads TGTGCCAGCAGCCAAGGGGCGAGGGATGAAAAACTGTTTTTT.

The chain carries TRBV3-1 (or the pseudogene TRBV3-2) and TRBJ2-1; 10 nucleotides agree with TRBD2. This CDR3 has 15 residues. Trimming took 3 bases from V and 7 from J; bases not matched to a gene: 6. Germline V lookup: CDR1 LGHDT, CDR2 YNNKEL (reference sequence). The CDR3 here is CASSQRLAGVNEQFF. Here the CDR3 DNA reads TGTGCCAGCAGCCAGAGGCTAGCGGGAGTTAATGAGCAGTTCTTC.

The chain has TRBV28 and TRBJ2-5; D is unclear. Germline CDR1 MDHEN, CDR2 SYDVKM. CDR3 size: 13 residues. V was shortened by 8 bases and J by 0 bases, with 10 bases between the two germline ends. This CDR3 is CASGEADQETQYF. The CDR3, as DNA: TGTGCCAGCGGCGAGGCCGACCAAGAGACCCAGTACTTC. Drawing the rest from reference TRBV28 and TRBJ2-5, the complete variable domain is DVKVTQSSRYLVKRTGEKVFLECVQDMDHENMFWYRQDPGLGLRLIYFSYDVKMKEKGDIPEGYSVSREKKERFSLILESASTNQTSMYLCASGEADQETQYFGPGTRLLVL.

This clone came up once. This sequence joins TRBV7-2 and TRBJ1-6; no reliable D call. Per the germline V gene, CDR1 is SGHTA and CDR2 is FQGNSA. The V end lost 3 bases, the J end lost 7 bases, and 4 bases lay between the germline ends. The CDR3 extends over 12 amino acids. The CDR3, as DNA: TGTGCCAGCAGCTTTCTCAATTCACCCCTCCACTTT. Translation: CASSFLNSPLHF.

The chain couples TRBV4-1 to TRBJ1-4; no clear D gene. V lost 5 bases and J 2 bases, leaving 24 bases between the germline ends. Germline V gene sequence: CDR1 MGHRA, CDR2 YSYEKL. This CDR3 is 19 amino acids long. The CDR3 loop is CASSGLVEGGVGTNEKLFF. Here the CDR3 DNA reads TGCGCCAGCAGCGGATTAGTGGAGGGTGGCGTCGGGACTAATGAAAAACTGTTTTTT.

This rearrangement joins TRBV18 to TRBJ2-7; 11 bases agree with TRBD1. Germline V gene data show CDR1 as KGHSH and CDR2 as LQKENI. CDR3 length: 15 residues. V lost 4 bases to trimming and J lost 2 bases; unmatched junction nucleotides: 4. The CDR3 here is CASSQGQGDPYEQYF. The CDR3 DNA is TGTGCCAGCTCACAGGGACAGGGGGATCCCTACGAGCAGTACTTC.

Concerning this clone: Other DNA sequences in this specimen translate into the identical CDR3. This chain links TRBV5-1 with TRBJ1-3; a possible D gene is TRBD1 (6 bases). V dropped 0 bases and J dropped 0 bases, with 7 bases sitting between them. CDR1 is SGHRS and CDR2 is YFSETQ in the germline V gene. This CDR3 is built from 15 residues. In nucleotides, the CDR3 is TGCGCCAGCAGCTTGGCGGACAGCTCTGGAAACACCATATATTTT. Amino acids: CASSLADSSGNTIYF.

The rearrangement links TRBV7-9 to TRBJ1-3; D is unclear. This CDR3 has 14 residues. The germline V and J ends were trimmed by 5 bases and 3 bases, with 11 bases remaining between them. Germline V lookup: CDR1 SEHNR, CDR2 FQNEAQ (reference sequence). The CDR3 sequence: CASSVGGGGNTIYF. The DNA for the CDR3 is TGTGCCAGCAGCGTAGGAGGAGGTGGAAACACCATATATTTT.

The chain couples TRBV13 to TRBJ2-2; 7 nucleotides align to TRBD1. J gave up 3 bases and V 5 bases, and 9 bases lay outside the gene matches. The CDR3 has 16 residues. Germline V gene data show CDR1 as PRHDT and CDR2 as FYEKMQ (reference sequence). CDR3 nucleotides: TGTGCCAGCAGCCACCCGGGACAGAGATACACCGGGGAGCTGTTTTTT. This sequence encodes CASSHPGQRYTGELFF.

V usage is TRBV2 and J usage is TRBJ1-2; D may be TRBD1 (5 bases). Germline loops: CDR1 SNHLY, CDR2 FYNNEI. The CDR3 is 17 residues long. The V end lost 2 bases, the J end lost 6 bases, and 22 bases lay between the germline ends. This CDR3 is CASSERGLGRGSDGYTF. The CDR3 DNA reads TGTGCCAGCAGTGAAAGGGGATTAGGCCGGGGGTCAGATGGCTACACCTTC.

V usage is TRBV10-3 and J usage is TRBJ1-2, with D unclear. Trimming pared 7 bases from V and 3 bases from J, leaving 12 bases between. Germline CDR1 and CDR2: ENHRY and SYGVKD. CDR3 length: 13 residues. The CDR3 reads CAIKDRGYYGYTF. CDR3 sequence (DNA): TGTGCCATCAAAGACCGAGGGTACTATGGCTACACCTTC.

This clone appeared a single time. The rearrangement uses TRBV29-1 and TRBJ2-1; D is possibly TRBD2 (6 bases). Germline CDR1 SQVTM, CDR2 ANQGSEA. This CDR3 is built from 12 residues. The V and J ends lost 5 bases and 9 bases respectively, with 14 bases between them. The DNA of the CDR3 is TGCAGCGTTTCGGGGATGGGGGGTGAGCAGTTCTTC. This sequence encodes CSVSGMGGEQFF.

This chain links TRBV3-1 (or the pseudogene TRBV3-2) with TRBJ2-7; D may be TRBD2 (6 bases). CDR1 is LGHDT and CDR2 is YNNKEL in the germline V gene (reference sequence). The CDR3 consists of 14 residues. The V gene lost 3 bases and the J gene lost 2 bases, with 11 bases spanning the gap. CDR3 loop: CASSQTSKAYEQYF. The CDR3, as DNA: TGTGCCAGCAGCCAGACTAGTAAGGCCTACGAGCAGTACTTC.

The genes are TRBV6-5 and TRBJ1-1; no firm D call. CDR1 and CDR2 (germline): MNHEY, SVGAGI. The CDR3 length is 14 residues. The germline V and J ends were trimmed by 0 bases and 5 bases, with 10 bases remaining between them. The CDR3 protein is CASSYSRVLTEAFF. For the CDR3, the DNA is TGTGCCAGCAGTTACTCTCGGGTTCTGACTGAAGCTTTCTTT.